This section outlines one T cell receptor (beta chain) sequence together with its context. The CDR3 spans 16 residues. Germline V gene lookup returns CDR1 LGHDT and CDR2 YNNKEL (reference sequence). Between the trimmed V and J ends, which lost 0 bases and 0 bases, there was a span of 11 bases. The data were obtained in a study of blood T cell repertoires in COVID-19. Study-level background: Samples of COVID-19 (acute and convalescent) were obtained from the United States, Italy and Spain. From T cells, B-cell-depleted T cells, or PBMCs came the material, which was cDNA or gDNA.

Sequencing used immunoSEQ multiplex PCR; TCRdb keeps in-frame clones, though not all of them. The table shows 390,000 or so clones, with 85% to 90% occurring only once. The sequenced material came from PBMCs or T cells enriched from blood (not recorded which). J is TRBJ1-1 and V is TRBV3-1 (or the pseudogene TRBV3-2); D ambiguous. The sequence was collected from a young man who had recovered from COVID-19. CDR3 loop: CASSQDSIDMNTEAFF. DNA for the CDR3: TGTGCCAGCAGCCAAGATTCAATTGACATGAACACTGAAGCTTTCTTT.